The next 29 T cell receptor beta chains were all read from a single sample in a study of metastatic and nonmetastatic thyroid tumors. TCRdb re-clonotyped the PCR reads via MiXCR. Among 9,100 or so clones listed, approximately 44% were seen once. Thyroid surgery was preceded by no treatment in any patient. The sequenced sample consisted of tumor tissue. These receptors came from a male donor with papillary thyroid cancer or a benign thyroid nodule (not recorded which). Some clones in this sample may be carry-over from other donors' samples.

The chain uses TRBV11-2 and TRBJ2-7; tentative D call: TRBD1 (6 bases). Germline loops: CDR1 SGHAT, CDR2 FQNNGV. The V end lost 2 bases, the J end lost 3 bases, and 14 bases lay between the germline ends. The CDR3 is 15 amino acids. Here the CDR3 DNA reads TGTGCCAGCAGCTTAACACAGGGAATACACTACGAGCAGTACTTC. Translating it yields CASSLTQGIHYEQYF.

With regard to this clone: The junction differs from germline at one of its ends, possibly a read error. The chain couples TRBV3-1 to TRBJ2-2; D gene unclear. Germline V gene sequence: CDR1 LGHDT, CDR2 YNNKEL (reference sequence). The CDR3 loop spans 13 amino acids. CDR3 DNA: TGTGCCAGCATCCAATGGAGCACCGGGGAGCTGTTTTTT. Translation gives CASIQWSTGELFF.

The rearrangement joins TRBV3-1 to TRBJ1-4; D is unresolved. V dropped 5 bases and J dropped 8 bases, with 9 bases sitting between them. This CDR3 contains 12 residues. Germline CDR1 LGHDT, CDR2 YNNKEL (reference sequence). CDR3 sequence: CASSVSREKLFF. CDR3 nucleotide sequence: TGTGCCAGCAGCGTTAGCAGAGAAAAACTGTTTTTT.

This clone was found many times. The V and J genes are TRBV14 and TRBJ2-3; weak D call: TRBD1 (5 bases). The J call is doubtful: the DNA matches TRBJ1-5 better. Germline CDR1 SGHDN, CDR2 FVKESK. The CDR3 is 14 amino acids. In DNA form, the CDR3 reads TGTGCCAGCAGCCAAGGCCCGCCGGGGGATACGCAGCATTTT. Its protein is CASSQGPPGDTQHF.

This clone was seen only a few times. This chain connects TRBV12-3 or TRBV12-4 to TRBJ2-2; D may be TRBD2 (5 bases). This CDR3 is 13 amino acids long. V lost 6 bases and J 6 bases, leaving 11 bases between the germline ends. The CDR3: CASSPLRAGELFF. The CDR3 DNA is TGTGCCAGCAGCCCACTGAGGGCCGGGGAGCTGTTTTTT.

The V gene is TRBV6-6, the J gene TRBJ1-5; D gene unclear. V lost 2 bases to trimming and J lost 8 bases, with 10 bases between them. Germline V gives CDR1 MNHNY, CDR2 SVGAGI (reference sequence). The CDR3 totals 13 residues. The CDR3 spells CASSYGLREPQHF. The CDR3 DNA reads TGTGCCAGCAGTTACGGCCTCCGTGAGCCCCAGCATTTT.

By share, this clone ranks as medium-sized (0.01 to 0.1%). V gene TRBV29-1 combines with J gene TRBJ2-1; D is possibly TRBD1 (7 bases). Deletions cut 0 bases from V and 2 bases from J, with 14 bases between. This CDR3 comprises 16 residues. Looked up from germline, CDR1 is SQVTM and CDR2 is ANQGSEA. The CDR3 is CSVEDPDREAYNEQFF. The CDR3 DNA follows: TGCAGCGTTGAAGACCCCGACAGGGAGGCCTACAATGAGCAGTTCTTC.

On this clone: Sequence at one end of the junction differs from germline and may be a read error. The rearrangement uses TRBV6-1 and TRBJ2-1; TRBD1 aligns across 7 bases. The CDR3 totals 12 residues. Per germline, CDR1 MNHNS and CDR2 SASEGT. The CDR3 coding sequence is TGTGCCAGCAGAAAACAGGGGTCTCGGCATTTTTTC. Amino acid sequence: CASRKQGSRHFF.

This clone occurred once. This CDR3 fails to terminate in the conserved phenylalanine or tryptophan, so it likely reflects a read error. This chain links TRBV30 with TRBJ1-1; D call uncertain. The germline V and J ends were trimmed by 0 bases and 7 bases, with 12 bases remaining between them. CDR3 length: 13 residues. Germline CDR1 GTSNPN, CDR2 SVGIG (reference sequence). The CDR3 region has the DNA TGTGCCTGGAGTGTCGGCAGTGTAAGTGAAGCTTTCTTG. It encodes CAWSVGSVSEAFL.

V usage is TRBV28 and J usage is TRBJ2-7; tentative D call: TRBD2 (7 bases). Germline V gene lookup returns CDR1 MDHEN and CDR2 SYDVKM. This CDR3 region has 15 residues. V dropped 9 bases and J dropped 6 bases, with 24 bases sitting between them. CDR3 region: CASKNFGGRQGEQYF. The CDR3 DNA follows: TGTGCCAGTAAGAACTTCGGGGGGCGCCAAGGCGAGCAGTACTTC.

The rearrangement uses TRBV30 and TRBJ1-3; D is unresolved. Germline loops: CDR1 GTSNPN, CDR2 SVGIG (reference sequence). The CDR3 totals 11 residues. Trimming cost V 3 bases and J 8 bases, with 8 bases left between them. The CDR3 is CAWRLSYTIYF. DNA of the CDR3: TGTGCCTGGAGACTGAGCTACACCATATATTTT.

This sequence joins TRBV10-3 and TRBJ1-1; D is ambiguous. The germline V and J ends were trimmed by 0 bases and 6 bases, with 8 bases remaining between them. The germline gives CDR1 ENHRY, CDR2 SYGVKD. CDR3 length: 13 amino acids. The CDR3 spells CAISESRQAEAFF. The CDR3 DNA sequence: TGTGCCATCAGTGAGTCTCGCCAGGCTGAAGCTTTCTTT.

This chain connects TRBV5-6 to TRBJ1-4; D is uncertain. The V gene's germline CDR1 is SGHDT and CDR2 YYEEEE. The CDR3 has 13 amino acids. V dropped 1 base and J dropped 0 bases, with 1 base sitting between them. The DNA of the CDR3 is TGTGCCAGCAGCTTGACAACTAATGAAAAACTGTTTTTT. The encoded protein is CASSLTTNEKLFF.

In its sample, this clone was seen a few times. V and J are TRBV2 and TRBJ1-2, with 8 bases that match TRBD1. Germline lookup yields CDR1 SNHLY and CDR2 FYNNEI. There are 14 residues in the CDR3. The trim removed 5 bases at V and 2 bases at J, leaving 4 bases unmatched. CDR3 DNA: TGTGCCAGCAGTAGAGGACAGGGCAACTATGGCTACACCTTC. Encoded protein: CASSRGQGNYGYTF.

This clone was seen a handful of times. This chain joins TRBV6-4 and TRBJ2-2; D remains unclear. Trimming left V 2 bases short and J 6 bases short, with 10 bases between. There are 14 residues in the CDR3. In germline, CDR1 is MRHNA, CDR2 SNTAGT. The CDR3 DNA reads as TGTGCCAGCAGTGACAGGTTCGATGCCGGGGAGCTGTTTTTT. Encoded protein: CASSDRFDAGELFF.

CDR3 in amino acids: CASSPPDREHEQYF. CDR3 bases: TGTGCCAGCAGCCCGCCGGACAGGGAGCACGAGCAGTACTTC. The chain has TRBV11-1 and TRBJ2-7; 8 nucleotides match TRBD1. Trimming at V came to 5 bases and at J to 5 bases, leaving 8 bases not matched to a gene. The CDR3 contains 14 residues. Germline V gene sequence: CDR1 SGHAT, CDR2 FQDESV (reference sequence).

The chain uses TRBV11-2 and TRBJ2-7, with D unclear. V was cut by 8 bases and J by 3 bases, with 17 bases left in between. The germline CDR1 and CDR2 sequences are SGHAT and FQNNGV. This CDR3 contains 14 residues. The CDR3: CASGLIGARYEQYF. The CDR3 DNA reads TGTGCCAGCGGGCTCATTGGCGCTCGCTACGAGCAGTACTTC.

J is TRBJ1-2 and V is TRBV4-1; D perhaps matches TRBD1 (6 bases). V shed 3 bases and J shed 4 bases, with 6 bases lying between them. Per the germline V gene, CDR1 is MGHRA and CDR2 is YSYEKL. This CDR3 comprises 12 residues. The CDR3 nucleotides read TGCGCCAGCAGCCAGACAGGCTATGGCTACACCTTC. Translation gives CASSQTGYGYTF.

This clone is labeled as medium-sized. The CDR3 region is CASSSGQGIRNEQFF. DNA of the CDR3: TGCGCCAGCAGCTCGGGACAGGGGATTAGGAATGAGCAGTTCTTC. The V and J genes are TRBV5-1 and TRBJ2-1; 10 nucleotides line up with TRBD1. V was clipped by 3 bases and J by 7 bases; unmatched bases: 7. CDR1 and CDR2 (germline): SGHRS, YFSETQ. The CDR3 has 15 residues. Filled out from reference TRBV5-1 and TRBJ2-1, the complete variable domain reads KAGVTQTPRYLIKTRGQQVTLSCSPISGHRSVSWYQQTPGQGLQFLFEYFSETQRNKGNFPGRFSGRQFSNSRSEMNVSTLELGDSALYLCASSSGQGIRNEQFFGPGTRLTVL.

This clone was seen a single time. The chain is built from TRBV2 and TRBJ2-5; the D gene is possibly TRBD2 (6 bases). CDR1 SNHLY and CDR2 FYNNEI come from the germline V gene. The CDR3 totals 14 residues. V was shortened by 10 bases and J by 4 bases, with 19 bases between the two germline ends. CDR3 in amino acids: CAIPLGREGETQYF. The CDR3 coding sequence is TGTGCCATCCCCCTCGGGCGGGAAGGAGAGACCCAGTACTTC.

This chain links TRBV18 with TRBJ2-7, with 7 bases that match TRBD1. The J segment lost 0 bases and the V segment lost 3 bases, leaving 8 bases of the junction unmatched. Germline V gives CDR1 KGHSH, CDR2 LQKENI. The CDR3 length is 16 residues. The CDR3 spells CASSPSTGVGSYEQYF. The DNA for the CDR3 is TGTGCCAGCTCACCTTCTACAGGGGTTGGCTCCTACGAGCAGTACTTC.

The rearrangement links TRBV11-2 to TRBJ2-1; maybe TRBD2 (5 bases). This CDR3 spans 15 amino acids. The germline gives CDR1 SGHAT, CDR2 FQNNGV. Trimming took 6 bases from V and 0 from J, leaving 12 bases between them. The CDR3 bases are TGTGCCAGCAGAATCCAGCGGAGCTCCTACAATGAGCAGTTCTTC. Translating gives CASRIQRSSYNEQFF.

This chain connects TRBV9 to TRBJ2-7; the D gene could be TRBD1 or TRBD2 (5 bases each). The CDR3 consists of 14 residues. Trimming left V 3 bases short and J 7 bases short, with 17 bases between. The germline V gene encodes CDR1 SGDLS and CDR2 YYNGEE. CDR3 nucleotide sequence: TGTGCCAGCAGCGAGGGGACGGTCCGAGGGGAGCAGTACTTC. The encoded protein is CASSEGTVRGEQYF.

This clone is medium-sized (0.01 to 0.1%) in the sample. The genes are TRBV9 and TRBJ2-2; D ambiguous. Looked up from germline, CDR1 is SGDLS and CDR2 is YYNGEE. This CDR3 region has 12 residues. V was pared by 4 bases and J by 0 bases, with 1 base between. The CDR3 protein is CASSPNTGELFF. The CDR3, as DNA: TGTGCCAGCAGCCCGAACACCGGGGAGCTGTTTTTT.

CDR3 in amino acids: CASSELTGYEAFF. The CDR3 DNA reads as TGTGCCAGCAGCGAGCTGACAGGGTATGAAGCTTTCTTT. The chain employs TRBV6-1 and TRBJ1-1, with 7 bases identical to TRBD1. Germline lookup yields CDR1 MNHNS and CDR2 SASEGT. The V gene end was trimmed by 6 bases and the J gene end by 7 bases; junction bases not matched to a gene: 8. This CDR3 has 13 amino acids.

The chain recombines TRBV5-1 with TRBJ1-1, with no clear D. V lost 1 base and J 11 bases, leaving 15 bases between the germline ends. CDR3 size: 13 residues. Germline assignment: CDR1 SGHRS and CDR2 YFSETQ. The CDR3 spells CASSLSSQTSAFF. DNA for the CDR3: TGCGCCAGCAGCTTGAGTAGCCAAACTTCTGCTTTCTTT.

This chain links TRBV12-3 or TRBV12-4 with TRBJ2-4; TRBD2 might be the D (6 bases). The CDR3 runs to 17 residues. V was cut by 5 bases and J by 9 bases, with 26 bases left in between. CDR3 sequence reads: CASSTAGFAEGYSIQYF. The CDR3 region has the DNA TGTGCCAGCAGTACCGCGGGGTTCGCAGAGGGGTACAGCATTCAGTACTTC.

The rearrangement links TRBV19 to TRBJ2-7; 13 nucleotides agree with TRBD2. Germline CDR1 and CDR2: LNHDA and SQIVND (reference sequence). The trim removed 5 bases at V and 4 bases at J, leaving 5 bases unmatched. The CDR3 runs 15 residues. The DNA for the CDR3 is TGTGCCAGTAGTGGACTAGCGGGAGTAGGGTACGAGCAGTACTTC. It is translated as CASSGLAGVGYEQYF.

In this sample, this clone turned up a few times. The rearrangement links TRBV12-3 or TRBV12-4 to TRBJ2-7; 7 positions agree with TRBD1. The CDR3 sequence is 13 residues long. V lost 4 bases to trimming and J lost 7 bases; unmatched junction nucleotides: 7. The CDR3 DNA reads as TGTGCCAGCAGTTGGGGACAGACAGGGGAGCAGTACTTC. Amino acids: CASSWGQTGEQYF.